Listed below are T cell receptor beta chains from one sample, sequenced in a study of radiotherapy plus CTLA-4 blockade in lung cancer. The assay was immunoSEQ multiplex PCR, and TCRdb's table has in-frame clones only and misses some. The sample holds 55,000 to 75,000 clones, 70% to 80% seen once. The sample consisted of peripheral blood, taken from a patient treated with radiotherapy plus ipilimumab. These receptors came from a human donor with non-small cell lung cancer whose response to radiotherapy plus ipilimumab could not be evaluated. Some clones in this sample may be carry-over from other donors' samples. Each CDR3 is given with its conserved first and last residue. The D gene is left open where the match is weak. The size of a clone is reported for some rows only, either as once, few or many, or as a class for expanded clones.

J: TRBJ2-2; size: -; V: TRBV2; D: TRBD2; CDR3: CASSWGTSGGTGELFF; DNA: TGTGCCAGCAGTTGGGGGACTAGCGGGGGCACCGGGGAGCTGTTTTTT
J: TRBJ2-7; size: -; V: TRBV6-5; D: TRBD1; CDR3: CASSYSRRTGRNEQYF; DNA: TGTGCCAGCAGTTACTCCCGGCGGACAGGGAGGAACGAGCAGTACTTC
J: TRBJ1-6; size: once; V: TRBV10-3; D: -; CDR3: CAISERPQLERGSPLHF; DNA: TGTGCCATCAGTGAAAGACCGCAATTAGAGAGAGGTTCCCCCCTCCACTTT
J: TRBJ2-7; size: -; V: TRBV7-2; D: TRBD2; CDR3: CASSLEGDYLREQYF; DNA: TGTGCCAGCAGCTTAGAAGGGGACTACCTCCGCGAGCAGTACTTC
J: TRBJ2-3; size: -; V: TRBV19; D: -; CDR3: CASSSGGTGKTDTQYF; DNA: TGTGCCAGTAGTTCTGGGGGGACGGGGAAAACAGATACGCAGTATTTT
J: TRBJ1-2; size: few; V: TRBV6-5; D: TRBD1; CDR3: CASKDRTIGYTF; DNA: TGTGCCAGCAAGGACAGGACGATTGGCTACACCTTC
J: TRBJ1-2; size: -; V: TRBV30; D: TRBD1; CDR3: CAWSPSRTGDSYGYTF; DNA: TGTGCCTGGAGTCCATCCCGGACAGGTGATAGCTATGGCTACACCTTC
J: TRBJ2-7; size: -; V: TRBV27; D: TRBD2; CDR3: CASSLSLAGIGEQCF; DNA: TGTGCCAGCAGTTTATCACTAGCGGGGATCGGTGAGCAGTGCTTC
J: TRBJ2-7; size: once; V: TRBV11-2; D: TRBD1; CDR3: CASNGQGAYEQYF; DNA: TGTGCCAGCAACGGACAGGGGGCCTACGAGCAGTACTTC
J: TRBJ1-1; size: -; V: TRBV2; D: -; CDR3: CASRIRVAEPLMNTEAFF; DNA: TGTGCCAGCAGGATCAGGGTGGCAGAGCCTCTCATGAACACTGAAGCTTTCTTT
J: TRBJ2-7; size: -; V: TRBV18; D: -; CDR3: CASSLRAARGNEQYF; DNA: TGTGCCAGCTCACTAAGAGCGGCCCGGGGAAACGAGCAGTACTTC
J: TRBJ2-2; size: -; V: TRBV28; D: -; CDR3: CASSTDSYTGELFF; DNA: TGTGCCAGCAGCACGGACAGTTACACCGGGGAGCTGTTTTTT
J: TRBJ2-6; size: -; V: TRBV5-1; D: -; CDR3: CASSYGQANVLTF; DNA: TGCGCCAGCAGCTACGGACAAGCCAACGTCCTGACTTTC
J: TRBJ1-2; size: -; V: TRBV5-4; D: TRBD1; CDR3: CASSLDRGSGYTF; DNA: TGTGCCAGCAGCCTCGACAGGGGGTCTGGCTACACCTTC
J: TRBJ2-1; size: -; V: TRBV29-1; D: TRBD1; CDR3: CSAAGGRSYNEQFF; DNA: TGCAGCGCCGCAGGGGGCCGATCCTACAATGAGCAGTTCTTC
J: TRBJ1-1; size: -; V: TRBV7-2; D: TRBD1; CDR3: CASSLPGRGPEAFF; DNA: TGTGCCAGCAGCTTACCCGGCAGGGGGCCTGAAGCTTTCTTT
J: TRBJ1-2; size: -; V: TRBV11-3; D: TRBD1; CDR3: CASSLDLGDRVMDHGYTF; DNA: TGTGCCAGCAGCTTAGATCTCGGGGACAGGGTAATGGACCATGGCTACACCTTC
J: TRBJ2-7; size: -; V: TRBV6-6; D: TRBD1; CDR3: CASRNGQGFLEQYF; DNA: TGTGCCAGCAGGAACGGACAGGGTTTCCTCGAGCAGTACTTC
J: TRBJ1-5; size: few; V: TRBV7-2; D: -; CDR3: CASSLAQYQPQHF; DNA: TGTGCCAGCAGCTTAGCGCAGTATCAGCCCCAGCATTTT
J: TRBJ1-1; size: -; V: TRBV7-5; D: -; CDR3: CARSLRMKGGRTNTEAFF; DNA: TGTGCCAGAAGCTTACGAATGAAGGGGGGGAGAACGAACACTGAAGCTTTCTTT
J: TRBJ2-2; size: -; V: TRBV5-1; D: TRBD1; CDR3: CASSIPGQGQTGELFF; DNA: TGCGCCAGCAGCATACCGGGACAGGGGCAGACCGGGGAGCTGTTTTTT
J: TRBJ2-3; size: few; V: TRBV5-1; D: TRBD1; CDR3: CASRKGQGGDTQYF; DNA: TGCGCCAGCAGAAAGGGACAGGGTGGAGATACGCAGTATTTT
J: TRBJ1-2; size: -; V: TRBV27; D: TRBD1; CDR3: CASIPRQGLFNYGYTF; DNA: TGTGCCAGCATTCCCCGACAGGGCCTTTTTAACTATGGCTACACCTTC
J: TRBJ1-6; size: -; V: TRBV6-1; D: TRBD1; CDR3: CASSGTGWGSYNSPLHF; DNA: TGTGCCAGCAGTGGGACAGGGTGGGGGTCCTATAATTCACCCCTCCACTTT
J: TRBJ2-5; size: -; V: TRBV5-1; D: -; CDR3: CASSLAGQQVETQYF; DNA: TGCGCCAGCAGCTTGGCCGGCCAGCAGGTAGAGACCCAGTACTTC
J: TRBJ1-1; size: -; V: TRBV7-9; D: -; CDR3: CASSLEPGNTEAFF; DNA: TGTGCCAGCAGCTTGGAACCGGGGAACACTGAAGCTTTCTTT
J: TRBJ2-7; size: -; V: TRBV28; D: -; CDR3: CASSPPLNGYEQYF; DNA: TGTGCCAGCAGTCCCCCCCTGAACGGCTACGAGCAGTACTTC
J: TRBJ2-7; size: -; V: TRBV6-5; D: TRBD1; CDR3: CASSYSIGTEYEQYF; DNA: TGTGCCAGCAGTTACTCCATCGGGACAGAGTACGAGCAGTACTTC
J: TRBJ1-1; size: -; V: TRBV28; D: -; CDR3: CASSDPGRNTEAFF; DNA: TGTGCCAGCAGTGACCCCGGGAGGAACACTGAAGCTTTCTTT
J: TRBJ2-3; size: -; V: TRBV18; D: TRBD2; CDR3: CASSPERGGTDTQYF; DNA: TGTGCCAGCTCACCGGAGCGGGGGGGCACAGATACGCAGTATTTT
J: TRBJ1-6; size: once; V: TRBV18; D: -; CDR3: CASSPRSTDSHNSPLHF; DNA: TGTGCCAGCTCACCACGAAGTACGGACAGCCATAATTCACCCCTCCACTTT
J: TRBJ1-5; size: -; V: TRBV28; D: -; CDR3: CASSFPDQPQHF; DNA: TGTGCCAGCAGTTTCCCCGATCAGCCCCAGCATTTT
J: TRBJ2-1; size: -; V: TRBV27; D: TRBD2; CDR3: CASSLWSSGGYNEQFF; DNA: TGTGCCAGCAGTTTATGGTCGAGCGGGGGTTACAATGAGCAGTTCTTC
J: TRBJ1-1; size: -; V: TRBV7-9; D: -; CDR3: CASSLKRGWNTEAFF; DNA: TGTGCCAGCAGCTTAAAAAGGGGGTGGAACACTGAAGCTTTCTTT
J: TRBJ2-3; size: few; V: TRBV7-6; D: TRBD2; CDR3: CASSGLQRGGSTDTQYF; DNA: TGTGCCAGCAGCGGTCTTCAGCGGGGGGGTAGCACAGATACGCAGTATTTT
J: TRBJ1-1; size: -; V: TRBV29-1; D: -; CDR3: CSVEVGRATEAFF; DNA: TGCAGCGTTGAAGTCGGCAGGGCCACTGAAGCTTTCTTT
J: TRBJ1-6; size: -; V: TRBV7-2; D: -; CDR3: CASSLEQSSYNSPLHF; DNA: TGTGCCAGCAGCTTAGAACAGAGCTCCTATAATTCCCCCCTCCACTTT
J: TRBJ2-7; size: few; V: TRBV27; D: -; CDR3: CASSFGNGYEQYF; DNA: TGTGCCAGCAGTTTCGGTAACGGCTACGAGCAGTACTTC
J: TRBJ1-1; size: -; V: TRBV28; D: -; CDR3: CASYPLRGFRTEAFF; DNA: TGTGCCAGCTACCCTTTAAGGGGGTTTCGGACTGAAGCTTTCTTT
J: TRBJ2-1; size: -; V: TRBV5-6; D: -; CDR3: CASSLIGRGNEQFF; DNA: TGTGCCAGCAGCTTGATAGGGCGGGGCAATGAGCAGTTCTTC
J: TRBJ1-1; size: -; V: TRBV10-3; D: -; CDR3: CAISGGAGNTEAFF; DNA: TGTGCCATCAGTGGTGGGGCAGGGAACACTGAAGCTTTCTTT
J: TRBJ1-1; size: -; V: TRBV4-2; D: TRBD1; CDR3: CASSPGDRGVTEAFF; DNA: TGTGCCAGCAGCCCTGGGGACAGGGGGGTCACTGAAGCTTTCTTT
J: TRBJ1-2; size: -; V: TRBV7-9; D: TRBD1; CDR3: CASSLTGVDYGYTF; DNA: TGTGCCAGCAGCTTGACAGGGGTGGACTATGGCTACACCTTC
J: TRBJ1-1; size: -; V: TRBV29-1; D: -; CDR3: CSVSPPAGQEAFF; DNA: TGCAGCGTTAGTCCCCCAGCGGGCCAAGAAGCTTTCTTT
J: TRBJ1-2; size: -; V: TRBV5-3; D: TRBD1; CDR3: CARSLEGAGGYTF; DNA: TGTGCCAGAAGCTTGGAGGGGGCGGGTGGCTACACCTTC
J: TRBJ1-5; size: -; V: TRBV7-6; D: TRBD1; CDR3: CASSPLTGSNQPQHF; DNA: TGTGCCAGCAGCCCCCTGACAGGGAGCAATCAGCCCCAGCATTTT
J: TRBJ2-2; size: -; V: TRBV15; D: -; CDR3: CATSREGRGTGELFF; DNA: TGTGCCACCAGCAGAGAAGGTCGGGGGACCGGGGAGCTGTTTTTT
J: TRBJ2-3; size: -; V: TRBV7-9; D: TRBD2; CDR3: CASSSLAGGPDTQYF; DNA: TGTGCCAGCAGCTCCCTAGCGGGGGGGCCTGATACGCAGTATTTT
J: TRBJ2-1; size: -; V: TRBV30; D: TRBD2; CDR3: CAWSSLAGGVLRDEQFF; DNA: TGTGCCTGGAGTTCCCTAGCGGGGGGGGTACTTAGGGATGAGCAGTTCTTC
J: TRBJ1-1; size: once; V: TRBV6-6; D: -; CDR3: CASILNTEAFF; DNA: TGTGCCAGCATTCTTAACACTGAAGCTTTCTTT
J: TRBJ2-5; size: -; V: TRBV27; D: TRBD2; CDR3: CASSLGLAEGETQYF; DNA: TGTGCCAGCAGTCTGGGACTAGCGGAGGGAGAGACCCAGTACTTC